This record covers a single T cell receptor (beta chain). V lost 2 bases, J lost 4 bases, and 10 bases stayed unmatched. Germline lookup yields CDR1 SNHLY and CDR2 FYNNEI. The CDR3 sequence is 17 residues long. The data were taken from a study of naive and memory T cell subsets. Two oligonucleotides, mixed equimolar, formed the beta constant-region primer covering TRBC1 and TRBC2. The ligated cDNA underwent four PCR rounds using SP2 and nested alpha and beta constant-region primers. A single record per CDR3 protein comes from TCRdb applying MiXCR to the UMI-ligation and nested PCR reads. This table holds 95,000 to 150,000 distinct CDR3 sequences, over 30% found once.

The sample consisted of central memory CD4+ T cells from blood. V and J are TRBV2 and TRBJ2-5; 10 nucleotides match TRBD1. This clonotype was obtained from a human donor in good health. The CDR3 is CASSETGPDRGRETQYF. Here the CDR3 DNA reads TGTGCCAGCAGTGAAACGGGGCCCGACAGGGGGCGAGAGACCCAGTACTTC.